This TCR beta chain was recorded in a study of T cell changes during pregnancy in multiple sclerosis. CDR1 is SQVTM and CDR2 is ANQGSEA in the germline V gene. The CDR3 length is 13 residues. V lost 7 bases, J lost 2 bases, and 7 bases stayed unmatched. Only in-frame clones appear in the TCRdb table, and some are missing; sequencing was by immunoSEQ multiplex PCR. The sample contains 45,000 to 60,000 clones, under 95% of which appear only once. This chain joins TRBV29-1 and TRBJ2-7, with TRBD1 identical over 8 bases. Sequenced here: CD4+ T cells from peripheral blood mononuclear cells, sampled in the second trimester of pregnancy. The receptor was isolated from a female donor with multiple sclerosis, enrolled in a pregnancy study. For the CDR3, the DNA is TGCAGCGCCCAGGGACAGGTGGCCTACGAGCAGTACTTC. Its protein product is CSAQGQVAYEQYF.